The clone carrying this T cell receptor beta chain was observed a handful of times. Its specificity is not known. This specimen comes from a study of beta chain features in type 1 diabetes. Study findings and constraints: Shorter TCRB CDR3s, moderately but significantly so, were found in Type 1 diabetes patients in all four CD4+ subsets.

The authors reverse transcribed all of the isolated RNA, so sequencing captured expressed TCRB transcripts. Clones were read by immunoSEQ multiplex PCR, and TCRdb kept only the in-frame ones, dropping some. The sample has around 140,000 clones, roughly 10% seen once; the top ten hold roughly 0.75%. From germline, CDR1 is MNHNS and CDR2 SASEGT. With 6 bases removed from V and 0 bases from J, the gap between germline ends came to 11 bases. The CDR3 is made up of 14 amino acids. Sequencing was carried out using central memory CD4+ T cells from blood. The receptor was isolated from a man aged 30-40 years with type 1 diabetes. This chain links TRBV6-1 with TRBJ2-5; D is possibly TRBD2 (6 bases). This CDR3 is CASRGLPNQETQYF. CDR3 bases: TGTGCCAGCAGGGGACTGCCTAACCAAGAGACCCAGTACTTC.